The text below deals with one T cell receptor (beta chain). Its antigen is not identified. This entry is derived from a study of naive and memory T cell subsets. CDR3 length: 16 amino acids. Per germline, CDR1 DFQATT and CDR2 SNEGSKA (reference sequence). The germline V and J ends were trimmed by 0 bases and 0 bases, with 12 bases remaining between them. After CD4 positive bead selection, the CD4-negative fraction gave CD8 T cells. Both TRBC1 and TRBC2 were covered by a beta constant-region primer of two equimolar oligonucleotides. TCRdb reanalysed the UMI-ligation and nested PCR reads using MiXCR and keeps one entry per CDR3 protein. The table records under 150,000 distinct CDR3 sequences, approximately 15% of them present only once. Study outcomes and limitations: Clonotypes are single alpha or beta chains, not paired receptors. Diversity fell and Gini index rose from naive through CM, EM, EMRA.

Sequencing used naive CD4+ T cells from blood. This TCR derives from a human donor in good health. The V call is TRBV20-1, the J call TRBJ1-5; D remains ambiguous. In nucleotides, the CDR3 is TGCAGTGCTAGAGATCTAGGACGAGATAGCAATCAGCCCCAGCATTTT. This encodes CSARDLGRDSNQPQHF.